The 17 T cell receptor beta chains below were found in one sample sequenced in a study of cytomegalovirus exposure and HLA in healthy donors. PCR was performed using 60 Vbeta and 13 Jbeta primers. The data were produced by immunoSEQ multiplex PCR, yet TCRdb's version contains in-frame clones alone and is incomplete. Among over 70,000 clones listed, around 78% were seen once. Sample: PBMCs. These receptors originate from a male donor in good health and CMV-seropositive.

This chain joins TRBV11-3 and TRBJ2-3; 16 positions match TRBD2. The length of the CDR3 is 16 residues. Unmatched junction bases numbered 3, after V lost 5 bases and J lost 4 bases. Germline V gives CDR1 SGHNT, CDR2 YENEEA. The CDR3 here is CASSQGLAGGPDTQYF. The CDR3 DNA reads TGTGCCAGCAGCCAGGGACTAGCGGGAGGGCCAGATACGCAGTATTTT.

The CDR3 nucleotides are TGTGCCATCAACGCGGGAGAGGGCAATGAGCAGTTCTTC. Its translation: CAINAGEGNEQFF. The chain recombines TRBV10-3 with TRBJ2-1; 7 nucleotides align to TRBD2. V trimming: 7 bases; J trimming: 6 bases; junction bases outside the gene matches: 6. The CDR3 sequence is 13 residues long. The germline V gene encodes CDR1 ENHRY and CDR2 SYGVKD.

The V gene is TRBV6-1, the J gene TRBJ2-1, with 13 nucleotides matching TRBD2. The germline CDR1 and CDR2 sequences are MNHNS and SASEGT. The CDR3 runs 14 residues. The trim removed 6 bases at V and 5 bases at J, leaving 1 base unmatched. Written as DNA, the CDR3 is TGTGCCAGCAGAGGGACTAGCGGGAACAATGAGCAGTTCTTC. This sequence encodes CASRGTSGNNEQFF.

This chain connects TRBV29-1 to TRBJ2-1, with D perhaps TRBD1 (6 bases). Trimming removed 7 bases at V and 10 bases at J, with 11 bases between. Germline assignment: CDR1 SQVTM and CDR2 ANQGSEA. The CDR3 loop spans 10 amino acids. The CDR3, as DNA: TGCAGCGGCAGAACAGGGGAGCAGTTCTTC. Translating it yields CSGRTGEQFF.

V is TRBV4-1 and J is TRBJ1-1, with 7 positions matching TRBD1. This CDR3 has 15 residues. Trimming at V came to 0 bases and at J to 3 bases, leaving 4 bases not matched to a gene. CDR1 and CDR2 (germline): MGHRA, YSYEKL. This chain's CDR3 is CASSQDEGAYTEAFF. In nucleotides, the CDR3 is TGCGCCAGCAGCCAAGACGAGGGGGCGTACACTGAAGCTTTCTTT.

A note on this clone: Other nucleotide sequences from this sample produce the same CDR3. This chain joins TRBV28 and TRBJ1-2; D possibly corresponds to TRBD1 (6 bases). The V and J ends lost 3 bases and 0 bases respectively, with 8 bases between them. The CDR3 loop spans 14 amino acids. Germline loops: CDR1 MDHEN, CDR2 SYDVKM. CDR3 residues: CASSFTGSNYGYTF. The DNA for the CDR3 is TGTGCCAGCAGTTTTACAGGGTCTAACTATGGCTACACCTTC.

V gene TRBV7-2 combines with J gene TRBJ1-1; 8 nucleotides line up with TRBD1. V lost 6 bases and J lost 4; bases outside the gene matches: 10. CDR1 and CDR2 (germline): SGHTA, FQGNSA. The CDR3 is 15 amino acids. CDR3 DNA sequence: TGTGCCAGCAGTCGACTCAGGGGGCTCAGCACTGAAGCTTTCTTT. Residues: CASSRLRGLSTEAFF.

The chain joins TRBV5-1 to TRBJ2-7, with TRBD2 as a possible D gene (5 bases). CDR1 and CDR2 (germline): SGHRS, YFSETQ. The CDR3 loop spans 12 amino acids. Trimming left V 2 bases short and J 7 bases short, with 10 bases between. The DNA of the CDR3 is TGCGCCAGCAGCTTACCGTCGGGAGAGCAGTACTTC. This encodes CASSLPSGEQYF.

The V gene is TRBV7-9, the J gene TRBJ2-3; the D is unclear. This CDR3 has 10 amino acids. V lost 11 bases and J 4 bases, leaving 7 bases between the germline ends. Germline CDR1 and CDR2: SEHNR and FQNEAQ (reference sequence). CDR3 in amino acids: CAPSADTQYF. In DNA form, the CDR3 reads TGTGCCCCCAGCGCAGATACGCAGTATTTT.

Only one count was recorded for this clone. The rearrangement joins TRBV28 to TRBJ1-1; D is uncertain. The ends were cut back, 1 base at V and 4 bases at J, with 10 bases in the middle. CDR3 size: 14 residues. The germline CDR1 and CDR2 sequences are MDHEN and SYDVKM. The CDR3 here is CASSLLGVGTEAFF. Here the CDR3 DNA reads TGTGCCAGCAGTTTATTGGGAGTTGGCACTGAAGCTTTCTTT.

The sample holds a few counts of this clone. The chain links TRBV6-4 to TRBJ2-3, with D possibly being TRBD2 (5 bases). Trimming removed 5 bases at V and 4 bases at J, with 10 bases between. This CDR3 contains 13 residues. Germline CDR1 MRHNA, CDR2 SNTAGT. The CDR3 spells CASSPSGSDTQYF. CDR3 nucleotides: TGTGCCAGCAGTCCCTCGGGATCAGATACGCAGTATTTT.

The rearrangement joins TRBV18 to TRBJ2-1; D is perhaps TRBD1 (5 bases). V was trimmed by 2 bases and J by 2 bases, leaving 10 bases between them. Germline V CDR1 and CDR2: KGHSH, LQKENI. The CDR3 loop spans 15 amino acids. CDR3 DNA: TGTGCCAGCTCACCAGACCAGGGTACCTACAATGAGCAGTTCTTC. Its protein is CASSPDQGTYNEQFF.

The chain uses TRBV7-2 and TRBJ2-2; 11 positions match TRBD2. The V gene's germline CDR1 is SGHTA and CDR2 FQGNSA. V dropped 4 bases and J dropped 3; count of bases not matched to a gene: 4. The CDR3 has 16 amino acids. The CDR3 region is CASSSRLAGHTGELFF. The CDR3 DNA follows: TGTGCCAGCAGCTCTAGACTAGCGGGACACACCGGGGAGCTGTTTTTT.

This clone was seen just once. The V gene is TRBV4-1, the J gene TRBJ2-3, with 8 bases fitting TRBD2. Germline CDR1 is MGHRA and CDR2 is YSYEKL. V gave up 3 bases and J gave up 5 bases; unmatched junction bases: 10. CDR3 length equals 16 residues. This chain's CDR3 is CASSQGASGRLDTQYF. DNA of the CDR3: TGCGCCAGCAGCCAGGGCGCCAGCGGGAGATTAGATACGCAGTATTTT.

V gene TRBV29-1 combines with J gene TRBJ2-2; 11 bases match TRBD2. Germline trimming cut 7 bases from V and 7 bases from J; bases unmatched to any gene: 5. This CDR3 is built from 13 residues. The germline gives CDR1 SQVTM, CDR2 ANQGSEA. The CDR3 region is CSAGLAGGGELFF. DNA for the CDR3: TGCAGCGCCGGGCTAGCGGGAGGCGGGGAGCTGTTTTTT.

V is TRBV28 and J is TRBJ2-2; maybe TRBD2 (6 bases). Germline CDR1 and CDR2: MDHEN and SYDVKM. This CDR3 has 12 residues. CDR3 sequence reads: CAFGGRGGELFF. In nucleotides, the CDR3 is TGTGCATTCGGGGGTCGGGGCGGGGAGCTGTTTTTT.

V usage is TRBV27 and J usage is TRBJ2-7, with 11 nucleotides matching TRBD2. The ends lost 6 bases at V and 1 base at J; junction bases unmatched: 8. CDR1 and CDR2 from the germline V gene are MNHEY and SMNVEV (reference sequence). CDR3 size: 16 residues. The CDR3 sequence is CASSNDGLAGSYEQYF. CDR3 sequence (DNA): TGTGCCAGCAGCAATGACGGACTAGCGGGTTCCTACGAGCAGTACTTC.